The clone carrying this TCR beta chain has ten or more counts. Making TCR beta cDNA involved approximately 480 ng total RNA and a constant-region primer. Three rounds of nested multiplex PCR with slightly modified ARM-PCR produced TCR beta libraries. The first two PCR rounds used TRBV1-TRBV30 forward primers with a C-beta reverse primer, nine to eleven cycles each. TCRdb fed the multiplex PCR reads into MiXCR, producing one record per CDR3 protein. The table has 310,000 or so distinct CDR3 sequences, 65% seen once. This entry comes from a study of tumor-infiltrating lymphocytes in primary liver carcinoma. It was unsorted whole blood that yielded blood RNA, and germline DNA was also extracted. The V end lost 2 bases, the J end lost 11 bases, and 10 bases lay between the germline ends. CDR3 size: 12 residues. The germline V gene has CDR1 LGHNA and CDR2 YNFKEQ.

The chain recombines TRBV4-2 with TRBJ2-1; D call uncertain. The receptor comes from a man aged 35-49 years with primary liver carcinoma and hepatitis B virus infection. The source material was peripheral blood. This CDR3 is CASSQLSGQQFF. DNA of the CDR3: TGTGCCAGCAGCCAATTGTCAGGTCAGCAGTTCTTC.